The sequence of this TCR beta chain was determined in a study of human T cells and chemical hapten exposure (dated by TCRdb to the early 2020s). Turning to the overall study: Libraries were pooled for sequencing, and per-sample TCR yields varied mainly because of small differences in library volumes within the pool. For every blood RNA sample, sequencing covered both the TCR alpha and TCR beta chains. The study tracked peripheral blood TCR repertoire changes in vivo during primary and secondary sensitization to the hapten diphenylcyclopropenone (DPC) in alopecia patients.

The time point label corresponds to: healthy volunteer bleed at 6 weeks. Unfractionated whole blood was collected in Tempus Blood RNA tubes, and total RNA was extracted from that blood. Five healthy volunteers acted as controls for TCR sequencing and had blood drawn at day 0, 2 weeks and 6 weeks. This clonotype was found many times. It has no known antigen specificity. Base qualities are not at hand, and no much larger clone is one base apart. CDR1 and CDR2, looked up from the germline V gene (reference sequence), are LGHDT and YNNKEL. The V and J ends are trimmed by 1 base and 5 bases, leaving 4 bases between them. CDR3 length: 12 amino acids, cysteine to phenylalanine. Only CDR3 DNA remains: 36 bases, in frame from the first base. The paper's findings and limits, for the study overall: Repeated subsampling changed both the strength of the expansion versus patch-test correlation and the threshold at which that correlation became significant. DPC sensitization did not change the number of TCRs with a frequency above 1 in 1000, and there was no evidence of changes in global repertoire structure.

Library construction relied on RACE. Sequencing instrument: NextSeq 500. During library preparation, unique molecular identifiers were attached to individual cDNA molecules so that TCRs could be counted quantitatively and reproducibly. The study's processing was this. A median of about 89,000 TCRs per sample was observed, with a range of roughly 20,000 to 700,000. V, J and CDR3 annotation of the TCR reads was carried out using the Decombinator software suite. For the PS versus PT1 abundance plots, all samples were subsampled to the same number of TCRs (28,000). Expanded TCRs were defined as absent before sensitization and observed at least eight times at the 2-week time point. TCRdb cleaned the public reads at Q25 with fastp, built clones with MiXCR and kept in-frame beta chains. Every distinct CDR3 protein forms one entry, paired with its most common genes and DNA. The V and J calls, along with clone size, are taken from TCRdb and not from the paper's own processing. The sample data list 65,000 to 95,000 distinct CDR3 sequences, and around 9.3% of these were observed just once. The top ten clonotypes cover less than 2% of the sample.

The sequence was collected from a female donor in good health. Some clones in this sample may be carry-over from other donors' samples. The sample taken for sequencing was whole blood. Rearrangement joined TRBV3-1 to TRBJ2-3, with the D gene call left open. This receptor has the CDR3 CASSQVKDTQYF. Here is the DNA: TGTGCCAGCAGCCAAGTAAAAGATACGCAGTATTTT.